These 9 T cell receptor beta chains were sequenced from one sample in a study of blood T cell repertoires in COVID-19. Data came from immunoSEQ multiplex PCR; TCRdb stores just in-frame clones and leaves some out. Of about 89,000 clones detected, approximately 80% appear once; the ten largest clones hold about 10%. Specimen: peripheral blood. These receptors all stem from a man aged 65-85 years with acute or convalescent COVID-19.

This chain uses TRBV7-9 with TRBJ1-2, with D unresolved. This CDR3 region has 17 residues. The ends were cut back, 4 bases at V and 4 bases at J, with 22 bases in the middle. From germline, CDR1 is SEHNR and CDR2 FQNEAQ (reference sequence). The CDR3: CASSSAKRPGVTYGYTF. In nucleotides, the CDR3 is TGTGCCAGCAGCTCCGCCAAGCGCCCGGGAGTTACCTATGGCTACACCTTC.

This clone was recorded once. The rearrangement uses TRBV10-3 and TRBJ1-3; 9 nucleotides line up with TRBD1. Germline values: CDR1 ENHRY, CDR2 SYGVKD. The J segment lost 8 bases and the V segment lost 2 bases, leaving 7 bases of the junction unmatched. This CDR3 region has 15 residues. CDR3 residues: CAISETPGQGDTIYF. The CDR3 coding sequence is TGTGCCATCAGTGAGACGCCGGGACAGGGTGACACCATATATTTT.

The J gene is TRBJ2-1, the V gene TRBV9; 9 bases are a match to TRBD2. This CDR3 has 15 residues. CDR1 SGDLS and CDR2 YYNGEE come from the germline V gene. J lost 7 bases, V lost 0 bases, and 5 bases had no gene match. The DNA of the CDR3 is TGTGCCAGCAGCGTAGGCGGGGGGGCTGGTAATGAGCAGTTCTTC. Translated, it gives CASSVGGGAGNEQFF.

The CDR3: CAWTYNVGAGEKLFF. CDR3 DNA sequence: TGTGCCTGGACCTACAATGTGGGGGCTGGTGAAAAACTGTTTTTT. V gene TRBV30 combines with J gene TRBJ1-4, with D tentatively TRBD1 (6 bases). Germline V gene data show CDR1 as GTSNPN and CDR2 as SVGIG (reference sequence). The CDR3 consists of 15 residues. Trimming shortened V by 4 bases and J by 7 bases, and 19 bases separated the two germline ends. Combining the CDR3 with reference TRBV30 and TRBJ1-4 gives the whole variable domain SQTIHQWPATLVQPVGSPLSLECTVEGTSNPNLYWYRQAAGRGLQLLFYSVGIGQISSEVPQNLSASRPQDRQFILSSKKLLLSDSGFYLCAWTYNVGAGEKLFFGSGTQLSVL.

The chain couples TRBV29-1 to TRBJ2-7; D gene ambiguous. Germline CDR1 is SQVTM and CDR2 is ANQGSEA. The CDR3 runs to 13 residues. Trimming took 5 bases from V and 5 from J, leaving 16 bases between them. CDR3 protein: CSVQSDEVNEQYF. Here the CDR3 DNA reads TGCAGCGTTCAATCAGATGAAGTCAACGAGCAGTACTTC.

The CDR3: CASSLGGGRNTEAFF. CDR3 nucleotide sequence: TGTGCCAGCAGCTTGGGGGGTGGCAGAAACACTGAAGCTTTCTTT. This chain uses TRBV7-3 with TRBJ1-1, with D perhaps matching TRBD1 (5 bases). The CDR3 has 15 amino acids. Germline V gives CDR1 SGHTA, CDR2 FQGTGA. V was pared by 3 bases and J by 2 bases, with 13 bases between.

The chain joins TRBV19 to TRBJ1-1; 7 positions agree with TRBD1. Germline V CDR1 and CDR2: LNHDA, SQIVND (reference sequence). V gave up 4 bases and J gave up 0 bases; unmatched junction bases: 5. The CDR3 runs to 15 residues. This CDR3 is CASSTGQAMNTEAFF. CDR3 DNA: TGTGCCAGTAGTACCGGACAGGCCATGAACACTGAAGCTTTCTTT. The full variable domain, with the rest looked up from reference TRBV19 and TRBJ1-1, is DGGITQSPKYLFRKEGQNVTLSCEQNLNHDAMYWYRQDPGQGLRLIYYSQIVNDFQKGDIAEGYSVSREKKESFPLTVTSAQKNPTAFYLCASSTGQAMNTEAFFGQGTRLTVV.

The V call is TRBV6-5, the J call TRBJ1-1; possible D gene TRBD1, 6 bases. This CDR3 region has 13 residues. Looked up from germline, CDR1 is MNHEY and CDR2 is SVGAGI. V lost 6 bases to trimming and J lost 6 bases, with 14 bases between them. The CDR3 loop reads CASRSHRAPEAFF. The CDR3 DNA reads as TGTGCCAGCAGGTCGCACAGGGCGCCTGAAGCTTTCTTT.

V usage is TRBV6-5 and J usage is TRBJ2-1; TRBD1 might be the D (6 bases). CDR3 length equals 15 residues. With 7 bases removed from V and 3 bases from J, the gap between germline ends came to 16 bases. The germline V gene has CDR1 MNHEY and CDR2 SVGAGI. The CDR3 loop is CASIPGTPNYNEQFF. In nucleotides, the CDR3 is TGTGCCAGCATCCCCGGGACACCGAACTACAATGAGCAGTTCTTC.